What follows are 5 T cell receptor beta chains derived from one specimen sequenced in a study of PD-1 blockade in classical Hodgkin lymphoma. Sequencing used immunoSEQ multiplex PCR; TCRdb keeps in-frame clones, though not all of them. The sample has tens of thousands of clones; 65% to 85% are singletons. Time point specified: cycle 4 day 1 (C4D1), after less than 7 weeks of nivolumab. Each patient experienced a relapse that followed autologous stem cell transplantation, and brentuximab vedotin exposure varied. This specimen consisted of peripheral blood mononuclear cells (PBMCs), obtained before the fourth cycle of nivolumab. Every receptor here comes from a human donor with classical Hodgkin lymphoma.

The V call is TRBV28, the J call TRBJ2-7; 8 positions agree with TRBD1. This CDR3 is 15 amino acids long. Germline loops: CDR1 MDHEN, CDR2 SYDVKM. Germline trimming cut 5 bases from V and 3 bases from J; bases unmatched to any gene: 9. CDR3 region: CASSLQGAPHYEQYF. The CDR3 DNA reads as TGTGCCAGCAGTCTTCAGGGGGCTCCCCACTACGAGCAGTACTTC.

In its sample, this clone was seen many times. This CDR3 reads CASSLDPAAYEQYF. CDR3 sequence (DNA): TGTGCCAGCAGCTTAGATCCCGCAGCCTACGAGCAGTACTTC. V is TRBV7-9 and J is TRBJ2-7, with D unclear. Germline-derived CDR1 and CDR2 are SEHNR and FQNEAQ (reference sequence). Deletions cut 1 base from V and 2 bases from J, with 9 bases between. This CDR3 contains 14 residues.

This clone turned up a few times. This sequence joins TRBV7-7 and TRBJ1-5; unclear D gene. Trimming took 6 bases from V and 7 from J, leaving 4 bases between them. The CDR3 spans 10 residues. Looked up from germline, CDR1 is SSHAT and CDR2 is FNYEAQ (reference sequence). This CDR3 is CASSLQPQHF. Here the CDR3 DNA reads TGTGCCAGCAGTCTACAGCCCCAGCATTTT.

The chain links TRBV7-2 to TRBJ2-3, with 9 nucleotides matching TRBD2. Germline lookup yields CDR1 SGHTA and CDR2 FQGNSA. Trimming took 11 bases from V and 10 from J; bases not matched to a gene: 16. This CDR3 region has 14 residues. The CDR3 sequence is CAGALAGPMSAQYF. CDR3 nucleotide sequence: TGTGCCGGGGCCCTAGCGGGGCCGATGAGTGCGCAGTATTTT.

The chain links TRBV10-3 to TRBJ2-3, with 11 bases identical to TRBD2. CDR1 is ENHRY and CDR2 is SYGVKD in the germline V gene. The CDR3 has 19 amino acids. Trimming cost V 3 bases and J 4 bases; bases outside gene matches: 15. The DNA of the CDR3 is TGTGCCATCAGTGAAACTAGCGGGAGATCAGGGCTTAGGGCAGATACGCAGTATTTT. Amino acid sequence: CAISETSGRSGLRADTQYF.